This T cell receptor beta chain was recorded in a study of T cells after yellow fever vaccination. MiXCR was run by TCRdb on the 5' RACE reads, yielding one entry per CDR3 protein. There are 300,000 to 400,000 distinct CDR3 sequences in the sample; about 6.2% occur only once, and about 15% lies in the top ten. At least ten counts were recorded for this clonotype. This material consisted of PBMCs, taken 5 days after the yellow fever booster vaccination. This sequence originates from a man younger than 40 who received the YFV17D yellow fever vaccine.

CDR3 sequence (DNA): TGTGCCAGCAGCCCAACAGGGTTTGAGCAGTTCTTC. Its protein is CASSPTGFEQFF. The chain joins TRBV3-1 to TRBJ2-1; D perhaps matches TRBD1 (6 bases). The V end was cut by 4 bases, the J end by 9 bases, with 10 bases between. Looked up from germline, CDR1 is LGHDT and CDR2 is YNNKEL (reference sequence). The CDR3 sequence is 12 residues long.